One TCR beta chain is described in this entry. The entry originates in a study of Ad26.COV2.S vaccination and SARS-CoV-2 variants. Clones were sequenced by immunoSEQ multiplex PCR, and TCRdb holds only the in-frame ones, with some missing. The table includes nearly 400,000 clones, about nine tenths detected once. The treatment is: around 19 received Ad26.COV2.S at low or high dose, single or two shots; about five received placebo; per-sample allocation not given. The samples were gathered on day 63 after the first injection of vaccine or placebo. The CDR3 is 16 amino acids. The germline gives CDR1 SEHNR, CDR2 FQNEAQ (reference sequence). V shed 3 bases and J shed 7 bases, with 19 bases lying between them.

The chain combines TRBV7-9 with TRBJ2-1; possibly TRBD2 for D (6 bases). The TCR comes from a person between 18 and 60 years old who received the Ad26.COV2.S COVID-19 vaccine or a placebo. The starting material was peripheral blood, obtained in a trial of Ad26.COV2.S vaccine versus placebo. As DNA, the CDR3 is TGTGCCAGCAGCTTTAAGGCCGGGAGATTCATTAATGAGCAGTTCTTC. Translated: CASSFKAGRFINEQFF.